The 24 T cell receptor beta chains below come from one sample, sequenced in a study of cytomegalovirus exposure and HLA in healthy donors. Researchers ran the PCR with 60 Vbeta and 13 Jbeta primers. The assay was immunoSEQ multiplex PCR, and TCRdb's table has in-frame clones only and misses some. The sample shows 150,000 or so clones, about 70% of them seen only once. The specimen sequenced was PBMCs. Receptor source: a male donor in good health and CMV-seronegative.

The gene calls are TRBV7-3 and TRBJ2-1; 10 bases map to TRBD2. The germline gives CDR1 SGHTA, CDR2 FQGTGA. The CDR3 sequence is 16 residues long. Trimming cost V 4 bases and J 4 bases; bases outside gene matches: 7. The DNA for the CDR3 is TGTGCCAGCAGCTCGCTAGCGGGAGCAGCATACAATGAGCAGTTCTTC. Translation gives CASSSLAGAAYNEQFF.

The chain has TRBV6-5 and TRBJ2-7, with D uncertain. CDR3 size: 12 residues. V lost 5 bases, J lost 4 bases, and 9 bases lay in between. CDR1 is MNHEY and CDR2 is SVGAGI in the germline V gene. The CDR3 loop reads CASSPDRYEQYF. The CDR3 DNA is TGTGCCAGCAGTCCCGATCGGTACGAGCAGTACTTC.

This clone has a single count. This rearrangement joins TRBV7-2 to TRBJ2-3; 8 bases line up with TRBD2. The CDR3 loop spans 15 amino acids. Germline CDR1 and CDR2: SGHTA and FQGNSA. With V trimmed by 4 bases and J by 1 base, 4 bases remained unmatched. The chain's CDR3 is CASSYSGAGTDTQYF. As DNA, the CDR3 is TGTGCCAGCAGCTATAGCGGGGCCGGCACAGATACGCAGTATTTT. Drawing the rest from reference TRBV7-2 and TRBJ2-3, the complete variable domain is GAGVSQSPSNKVTEKGKDVELRCDPISGHTALYWYRQSLGQGLEFLIYFQGNSAPDKSGLPSDRFSAERTGGSVSTLTIQRTQQEDSAVYLCASSYSGAGTDTQYFGPGTRLTVL.

Details on this clone: Other DNA sequences in the same sample also yield this CDR3. V usage is TRBV9 and J usage is TRBJ2-2; D possibly corresponds to TRBD1 (5 bases). This CDR3 is built from 14 residues. Germline V gene lookup returns CDR1 SGDLS and CDR2 YYNGEE. V lost 2 bases to trimming and J lost 4 bases, with 9 bases between them. The CDR3 DNA reads TGTGCCAGCAGCGTTACAGGCGGCACCGGGGAGCTGTTTTTT. It codes for CASSVTGGTGELFF.

The chain links TRBV18 to TRBJ2-4, with TRBD2 as a possible D gene (5 bases). Trimming took off 0 bases at V and 0 bases at J, with 9 bases between the two ends. This CDR3 has 16 residues. CDR1 KGHSH and CDR2 LQKENI come from the germline V gene. The CDR3 is CASSPPGGIAKNIQYF. CDR3 in DNA: TGTGCCAGCTCACCACCAGGAGGAATAGCCAAAAACATTCAGTACTTC.

The V and J genes are TRBV6-6 and TRBJ2-1, with 9 bases aligning to TRBD2. V lost 6 bases to trimming and J lost 0 bases; unmatched junction nucleotides: 3. This CDR3 has 15 amino acids. Germline loops: CDR1 MNHNY, CDR2 SVGAGI (reference sequence). In nucleotides, the CDR3 is TGTGCCAGCAGAGTTAGCGGGAGCTCCTACAATGAGCAGTTCTTC. As protein: CASRVSGSSYNEQFF.

V is TRBV6-6 and J is TRBJ2-3; D unresolved. CDR1 MNHNY and CDR2 SVGAGI come from the germline V gene (reference sequence). The CDR3 runs 14 residues. Trimming removed 5 bases at V and 3 bases at J, with 12 bases between. The CDR3 here is CASSGTLGTDTQYF. The CDR3, as DNA: TGTGCCAGCAGTGGCACACTCGGGACAGATACGCAGTATTTT.

Remarks on this clone: A junction end diverges from the germline sequence, so it may reflect a read error. V usage is TRBV7-2 and J usage is TRBJ2-2; 9 bases map to TRBD2. CDR3 length equals 14 residues. The germline CDR1 and CDR2 sequences are SGHTA and FQGNSA. CDR3 nucleotide sequence: TGTGCCAGCAGTTTAGCGGGAGCAACCGGGGAGCTGTTTTTT. It codes for CASSLAGATGELFF. The whole variable domain, remainder taken from reference TRBV7-2 and TRBJ2-2, is GAGVSQSPSNKVTEKGKDVELRCDPISGHTALYWYRQSLGQGLEFLIYFQGNSAPDKSGLPSDRFSAERTGGSVSTLTIQRTQQEDSAVYLCASSLAGATGELFFGEGSRLTVL.

The V and J genes are TRBV19 and TRBJ2-5; a possible D gene is TRBD2 (6 bases). V lost 0 bases and J 4 bases, leaving 9 bases between the germline ends. The germline V gene has CDR1 LNHDA and CDR2 SQIVND (reference sequence). CDR3 size: 14 residues. CDR3 protein: CASSIDGGRETQYF. The CDR3 bases are TGTGCCAGTAGTATAGATGGAGGGCGAGAGACCCAGTACTTC.

The V gene is TRBV6-5, the J gene TRBJ1-2; a possible D gene is TRBD1 (6 bases). Per the germline V gene, CDR1 is MNHEY and CDR2 is SVGAGI. The CDR3 is 14 amino acids. The V and J ends lost 0 bases and 2 bases respectively, with 7 bases between them. The chain's CDR3 is CASSYSGQNYGYTF. DNA for the CDR3: TGTGCCAGCAGTTACTCCGGACAGAACTATGGCTACACCTTC.

This sequence joins TRBV25-1 and TRBJ2-5; 14 nucleotides agree with TRBD2. The CDR3 consists of 17 residues. The junction had 9 bases not matched to a gene; V was cut back by 4 bases and J by 5 bases. Germline V CDR1 and CDR2: MGHDK, SYGVNS. The CDR3 reads CASSGGLAGGLRETQYF. For the CDR3, the DNA is TGTGCCAGCAGTGGAGGACTAGCGGGAGGCCTGAGGGAGACCCAGTACTTC. The full variable domain, with the rest looked up from reference TRBV25-1 and TRBJ2-5, is EADIYQTPRYLVIGTGKKITLECSQTMGHDKMYWYQQDPGMELHLIHYSYGVNSTEKGDLSSESTVSRIRTEHFPLTLESARPSHTSQYLCASSGGLAGGLRETQYFGPGTRLLVL.

This clone was detected once. This rearrangement joins TRBV18 to TRBJ2-5; 7 nucleotides line up with TRBD1. The CDR3 covers 15 residues. Germline loops: CDR1 KGHSH, CDR2 LQKENI. The V and J ends lost 3 bases and 5 bases, in that order; junction bases with no gene match: 9. The CDR3 sequence: CASSPGRGSVETQYF. CDR3 nucleotides: TGTGCCAGCTCACCCGGCAGGGGGTCCGTGGAGACCCAGTACTTC.

In DNA form, the CDR3 reads TGTGCCAGCAGCACCCAGGGACAGGGGAAGAACACTGAAGCTTTCTTT. It codes for CASSTQGQGKNTEAFF. This chain connects TRBV21-1 to TRBJ1-1; TRBD1 was called by the table and not checked on the DNA. TRBV21-1 is a pseudogene. The CDR3 is 16 amino acids.

The chain recombines TRBV5-1 with TRBJ1-6; D call uncertain. Trimming left V 0 bases short and J 9 bases short, with 13 bases between. Germline CDR1 is SGHRS and CDR2 is YFSETQ. CDR3 size: 15 residues. CDR3 sequence (DNA): TGCGCCAGCAGCTTGGCCCGCTCCGGTGGTTCACCCCTCCACTTT. Encoded protein: CASSLARSGGSPLHF.

J is TRBJ1-2 and V is TRBV10-3; TRBD1 aligns across 8 bases. The germline V gene has CDR1 ENHRY and CDR2 SYGVKD. The CDR3 loop spans 17 amino acids. V shed 5 bases and J 2 bases; nucleotides not matched to a gene: 13. The CDR3 nucleotides are TGTGCCATCAGTTCCCTTCTTTCAGGGGGCGGGAACTATGGCTACACCTTC. As protein: CAISSLLSGGGNYGYTF.

This clone appeared a few times. V and J are TRBV7-9 and TRBJ1-1; possible D gene TRBD1, 6 bases. This CDR3 region has 14 residues. Trimming shortened V by 5 bases and J by 6 bases, and 16 bases separated the two germline ends. CDR1 and CDR2 (germline): SEHNR, FQNEAQ (reference sequence). As DNA, the CDR3 is TGTGCCAGCAGCGGAACAGGGTCTGTGGCTGAAGCTTTCTTT. Translating it yields CASSGTGSVAEAFF.

The chain employs TRBV10-3 and TRBJ1-4; 8 bases match TRBD1. The CDR3 length is 13 residues. J was trimmed by 3 bases and V by 11 bases; bases with no gene match: 5. Germline V gives CDR1 ENHRY, CDR2 SYGVKD. The chain's CDR3 is CAAQGAANEKLFF. CDR3 coding DNA: TGTGCCGCCCAGGGGGCGGCTAATGAAAAACTGTTTTTT.

The V call is TRBV7-3, the J call TRBJ1-6, with no clear D. V was shortened by 5 bases and J by 7 bases, with 9 bases between the two germline ends. This CDR3 is 13 amino acids long. Germline V gene lookup returns CDR1 SGHTA and CDR2 FQGTGA. The chain's CDR3 is CASSLEGNSPLHF. CDR3 nucleotide sequence: TGTGCCAGCAGCCTCGAGGGCAATTCACCCCTCCACTTT.

The rearrangement joins TRBV7-2 to TRBJ2-7; D is undetermined. Trimming took off 4 bases at V and 3 bases at J, with 10 bases between the two ends. The CDR3 has 13 amino acids. The germline V gene has CDR1 SGHTA and CDR2 FQGNSA. CDR3 protein: CASSSSPGYEQYF. CDR3 nucleotide sequence: TGTGCCAGCAGCTCTTCCCCGGGCTACGAGCAGTACTTC.

The chain carries TRBV7-9 and TRBJ2-7; possibly TRBD2 for D (5 bases). The V gene lost 5 bases and the J gene lost 4 bases, with 15 bases spanning the gap. The CDR3 sequence is 14 residues long. Per the germline V gene, CDR1 is SEHNR and CDR2 is FQNEAQ (reference sequence). The CDR3 nucleotides read TGTGCCAGCAGCCCAGAGGGCCGGTTTTACGAGCAGTACTTC. Its protein is CASSPEGRFYEQYF.

The chain carries TRBV30 and TRBJ1-1, with D maybe TRBD1 (5 bases). The germline V and J ends were trimmed by 1 base and 9 bases, with 9 bases remaining between them. Germline CDR1 reads GTSNPN; CDR2 reads SVGIG (reference sequence). The CDR3 runs to 11 residues. CDR3 sequence reads: CAWSAGGKAFF. Here the CDR3 DNA reads TGTGCCTGGAGTGCTGGGGGGAAAGCTTTCTTT.

J is TRBJ1-1 and V is TRBV18; D is undetermined. The V and J ends lost 5 bases and 7 bases respectively, with 23 bases between them. Germline lookup yields CDR1 KGHSH and CDR2 LQKENI. The CDR3 has 16 amino acids. The CDR3 loop is CASSADLPRAGGEAFF. The CDR3 DNA follows: TGTGCCAGCTCAGCAGACCTCCCTAGGGCGGGCGGTGAAGCTTTCTTT.

The chain uses TRBV7-8 and TRBJ2-5; 10 bases line up with TRBD2. V was pared by 3 bases and J by 2 bases, with 3 bases of the junction left unmatched. CDR1 is SGHVS, CDR2 FQNEAQ, per germline. This CDR3 is 15 amino acids long. CDR3 protein: CASSFLAGEQETQYF. For the CDR3, the DNA is TGTGCCAGCAGCTTTCTAGCGGGGGAACAAGAGACCCAGTACTTC.

This clone was picked up a small number of times. The chain links TRBV28 to TRBJ1-5; TRBD1 aligns across 10 bases. The germline gives CDR1 MDHEN, CDR2 SYDVKM. Trimming at V came to 2 bases and at J to 9 bases, leaving 7 bases not matched to a gene. This CDR3 is built from 15 residues. CDR3 nucleotides: TGTGCCAGCAGTTTAGCTGGGACAGGGGTCGTGCCCCAGCATTTT. It encodes CASSLAGTGVVPQHF.